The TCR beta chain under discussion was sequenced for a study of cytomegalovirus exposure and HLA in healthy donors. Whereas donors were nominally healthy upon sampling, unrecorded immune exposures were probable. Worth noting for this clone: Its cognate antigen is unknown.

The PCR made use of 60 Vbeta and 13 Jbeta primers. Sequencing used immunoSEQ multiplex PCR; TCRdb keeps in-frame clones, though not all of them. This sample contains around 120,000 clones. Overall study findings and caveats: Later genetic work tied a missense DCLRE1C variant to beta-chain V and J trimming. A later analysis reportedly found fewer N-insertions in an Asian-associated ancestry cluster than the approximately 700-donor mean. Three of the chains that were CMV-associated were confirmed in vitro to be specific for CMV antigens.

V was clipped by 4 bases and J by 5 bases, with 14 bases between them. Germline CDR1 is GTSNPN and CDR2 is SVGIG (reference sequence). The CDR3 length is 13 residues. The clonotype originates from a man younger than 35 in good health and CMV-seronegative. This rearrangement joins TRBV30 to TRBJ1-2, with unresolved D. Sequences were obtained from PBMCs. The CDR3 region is CAWTFPGVYGYTF. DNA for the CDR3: TGTGCCTGGACATTCCCCGGGGTATATGGCTACACCTTC.